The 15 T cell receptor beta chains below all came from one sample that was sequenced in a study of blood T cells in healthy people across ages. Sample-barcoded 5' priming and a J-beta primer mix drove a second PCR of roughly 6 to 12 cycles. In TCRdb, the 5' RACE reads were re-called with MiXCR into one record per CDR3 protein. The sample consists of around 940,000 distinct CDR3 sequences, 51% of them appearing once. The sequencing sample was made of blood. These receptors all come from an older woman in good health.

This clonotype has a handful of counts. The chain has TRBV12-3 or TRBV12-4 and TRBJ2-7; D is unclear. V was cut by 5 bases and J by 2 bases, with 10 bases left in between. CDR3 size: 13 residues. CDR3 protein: CASSVGFPYEQYF. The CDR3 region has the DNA TGTGCCAGCAGTGTAGGGTTTCCCTACGAGCAGTACTTC.

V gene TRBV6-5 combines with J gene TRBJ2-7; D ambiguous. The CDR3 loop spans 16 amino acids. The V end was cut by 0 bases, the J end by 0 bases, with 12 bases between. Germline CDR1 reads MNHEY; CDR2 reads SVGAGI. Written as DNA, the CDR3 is TGTGCCAGCAGTTACTCCGGACCGCCCGTCTCCTACGAGCAGTACTTC. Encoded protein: CASSYSGPPVSYEQYF.

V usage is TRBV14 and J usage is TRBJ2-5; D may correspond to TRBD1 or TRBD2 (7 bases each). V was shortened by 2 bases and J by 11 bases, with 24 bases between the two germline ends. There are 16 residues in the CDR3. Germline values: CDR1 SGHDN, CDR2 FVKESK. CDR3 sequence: CASSQRGLGGYNEQYF. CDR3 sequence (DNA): TGTGCCAGCAGCCAAAGAGGACTAGGGGGCTACAATGAGCAGTACTTC.

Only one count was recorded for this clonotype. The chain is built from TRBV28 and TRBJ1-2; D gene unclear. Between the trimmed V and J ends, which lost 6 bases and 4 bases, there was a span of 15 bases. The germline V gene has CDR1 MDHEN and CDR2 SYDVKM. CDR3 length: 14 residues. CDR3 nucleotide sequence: TGTGCCAGCAGACTAACCACGGGGAGCTATGGCTACACCTTC. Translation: CASRLTTGSYGYTF.

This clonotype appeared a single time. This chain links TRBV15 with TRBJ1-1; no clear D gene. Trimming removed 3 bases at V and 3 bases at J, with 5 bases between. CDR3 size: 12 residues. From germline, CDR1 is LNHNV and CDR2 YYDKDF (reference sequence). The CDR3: CATSSMDTEAFF. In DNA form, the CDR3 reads TGTGCCACCAGCAGCATGGACACTGAAGCTTTCTTT.

The CDR3 DNA sequence: TGTGCCAGCCGTGGGGACAGTCAAAGCCGCTCCTACAATGAGCAGTTCTTC. Translating it yields CASRGDSQSRSYNEQFF. This chain links TRBV7-9 with TRBJ2-1; 7 bases align to TRBD1. J lost 0 bases, V lost 8 bases, and 13 bases had no gene match. Looked up from germline, CDR1 is SEHNR and CDR2 is FQNEAQ (reference sequence). This CDR3 has 17 residues.

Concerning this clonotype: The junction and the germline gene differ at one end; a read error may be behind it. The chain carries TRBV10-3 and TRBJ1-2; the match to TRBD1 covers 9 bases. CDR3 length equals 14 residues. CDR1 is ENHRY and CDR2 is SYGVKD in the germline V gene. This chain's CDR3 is CATSEGGTGYGYTF. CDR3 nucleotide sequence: TGTGCCACCAGTGAGGGAGGGACAGGGTATGGCTACACCTTC.

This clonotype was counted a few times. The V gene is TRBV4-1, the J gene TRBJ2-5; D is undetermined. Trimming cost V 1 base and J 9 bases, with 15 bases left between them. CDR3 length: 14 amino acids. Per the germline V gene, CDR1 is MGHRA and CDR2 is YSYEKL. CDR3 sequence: CASSQVLGALAQYF. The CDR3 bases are TGCGCCAGCAGCCAAGTTCTCGGTGCCCTAGCCCAGTACTTC.

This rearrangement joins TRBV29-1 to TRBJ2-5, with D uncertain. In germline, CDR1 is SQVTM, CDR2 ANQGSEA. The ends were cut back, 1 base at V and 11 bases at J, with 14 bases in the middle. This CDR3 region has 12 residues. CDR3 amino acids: CSVEVGGDEQYF. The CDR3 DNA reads TGCAGCGTTGAAGTGGGTGGAGATGAGCAGTACTTC.

In DNA form, the CDR3 reads TGTGCCACCAGCATTGAGGACAACCAAGAGACCCAGTACTTC. Residues: CATSIEDNQETQYF. This chain links TRBV15 with TRBJ2-5; D possibly corresponds to TRBD1 (5 bases). This CDR3 spans 14 amino acids. Per the germline V gene, CDR1 is LNHNV and CDR2 is YYDKDF (reference sequence). V lost 4 bases, J lost 0 bases, and 9 bases lay in between.

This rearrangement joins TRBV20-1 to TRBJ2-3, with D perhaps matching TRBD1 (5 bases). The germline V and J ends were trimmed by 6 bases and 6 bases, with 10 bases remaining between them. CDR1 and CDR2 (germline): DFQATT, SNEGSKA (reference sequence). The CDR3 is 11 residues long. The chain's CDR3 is CSAVRQDTQYF. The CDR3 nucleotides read TGCAGTGCGGTAAGACAGGATACGCAGTATTTT.

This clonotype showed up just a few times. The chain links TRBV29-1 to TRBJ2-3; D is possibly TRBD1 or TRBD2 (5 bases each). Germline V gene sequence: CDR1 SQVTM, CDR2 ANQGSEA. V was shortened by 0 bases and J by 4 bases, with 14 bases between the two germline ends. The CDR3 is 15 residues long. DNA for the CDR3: TGCAGCGTTGAAGATCAATTAAGAGGGGCAGATACGCAGTATTTT. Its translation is CSVEDQLRGADTQYF.

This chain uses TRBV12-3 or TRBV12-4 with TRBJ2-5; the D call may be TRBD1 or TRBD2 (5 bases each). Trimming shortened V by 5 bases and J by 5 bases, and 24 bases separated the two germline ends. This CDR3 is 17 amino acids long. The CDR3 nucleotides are TGTGCCAGCAGTCCCGAAAATGGGGGAGTGATTTATGAGACCCAGTACTTC. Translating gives CASSPENGGVIYETQYF.

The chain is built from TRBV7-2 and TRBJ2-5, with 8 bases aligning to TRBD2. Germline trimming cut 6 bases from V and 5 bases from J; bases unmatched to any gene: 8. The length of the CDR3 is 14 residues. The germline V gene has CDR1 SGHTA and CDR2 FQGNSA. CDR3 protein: CASSRGGGDETQYF. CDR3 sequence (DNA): TGTGCCAGCAGTCGGGGGGGAGGGGACGAGACCCAGTACTTC.

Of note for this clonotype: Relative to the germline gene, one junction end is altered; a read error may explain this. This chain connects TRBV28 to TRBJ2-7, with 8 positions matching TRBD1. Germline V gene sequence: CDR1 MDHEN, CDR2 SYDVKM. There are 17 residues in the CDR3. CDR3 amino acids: CASSLWGRRTGTYERYF. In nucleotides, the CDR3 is TGTGCCAGCAGTTTATGGGGAAGGAGGACAGGGACCTACGAGCGGTACTTC.